Only one count was recorded for the clone carrying this T cell receptor beta chain. Its antigen is not identified. This sample stems from a study of T cell responses to AZD1222 COVID-19 vaccine. Looking at the study overall: The study pooled second doses at about 4 or about 12 weeks.

Germline V gene data show CDR1 as SEHNR and CDR2 as FQNEAQ (reference sequence). Trimming pared 3 bases from V and 6 bases from J, leaving 8 bases between. The CDR3 consists of 12 residues. Study outcomes and limitations: Repertoire sampling occurred only after the peak T cell response. Only a handful of AZD1222 recipients were seropositive at baseline. An increase in Spike-specific TCR breadth and depth was observed after two AZD1222 doses.

Produced via immunoSEQ multiplex PCR; TCRdb's table is partial and in-frame only. This table has fewer than 100,000 clones, approximately 90% appearing once. Sequenced material: peripheral blood, taken on day 0 of AZD1222 vaccination. The receptor's source is an adult in good health. This chain uses TRBV7-9 with TRBJ1-1, with D tentatively TRBD1 (6 bases). The CDR3: CASSFTGSEAFF. CDR3 nucleotide sequence: TGTGCCAGCAGCTTTACAGGGTCTGAAGCTTTCTTT.